The next 10 T cell receptor beta chains were all read from a single sample in a study of CD8 T cells in Susac syndrome. Random hexamers served to reverse transcribe roughly 0.5 to 1 ug RNA. Using its own MiXCR run on the immunoSEQ multiplex PCR reads, TCRdb lists one record per CDR3 protein. The data contain under 300,000 distinct CDR3 sequences, 90% to 96% of them singletons. Sequenced sample: CD4+ T cells from PBMCs. Receptor source: a human donor with Susac syndrome.

The V gene is TRBV30, the J gene TRBJ2-2; D is unresolved. V lost 0 bases and J lost 6, with 11 bases in between. The CDR3 has 14 amino acids. The germline V gene has CDR1 GTSNPN and CDR2 SVGIG (reference sequence). The DNA for the CDR3 is TGTGCCTGGAGTGTGGGATCGGGCGCCGGGGAGCTGTTTTTT. Protein sequence: CAWSVGSGAGELFF.

The gene calls are TRBV9 and TRBJ1-4; D not certain. The germline V gene has CDR1 SGDLS and CDR2 YYNGEE. Trimming cost V 4 bases and J 9 bases, with 10 bases left between them. The CDR3 spans 12 residues. The chain's CDR3 is CASSPEEKKLFF. In DNA form, the CDR3 reads TGTGCCAGCAGCCCAGAGGAGAAAAAACTGTTTTTT.

This chain connects TRBV20-1 to TRBJ1-1, with 7 bases lining up with TRBD1. The germline gives CDR1 DFQATT, CDR2 SNEGSKA (reference sequence). This CDR3 has 15 residues. With V trimmed by 5 bases and J by 1 base, 10 bases remained unmatched. CDR3 DNA sequence: TGCAGTGCTTACCTTGGAAGACAGGGGAACACTGAAGCTTTCTTT. The encoded protein is CSAYLGRQGNTEAFF.

The chain combines TRBV20-1 with TRBJ2-3; either TRBD1 or TRBD2 may fit D (5 bases each). The CDR3 spans 17 residues. The germline V and J ends were trimmed by 5 bases and 4 bases, with 25 bases remaining between them. CDR1 and CDR2 from the germline V gene are DFQATT and SNEGSKA (reference sequence). DNA for the CDR3: TGCAGTGCTGCCGTACCGGGACCGGGTTCAAGGGCAGATACGCAGTATTTT. It codes for CSAAVPGPGSRADTQYF.

The V call is TRBV18, the J call TRBJ1-1; no clear D gene. The CDR3 contains 14 residues. From germline, CDR1 is KGHSH and CDR2 LQKENI. V was pared by 3 bases and J by 1 base, with 9 bases between. The CDR3 sequence is CASSPRSWNTEAFF. In DNA, the CDR3 is TGTGCCAGCTCACCTCGGAGTTGGAACACTGAAGCTTTCTTT.

The chain links TRBV29-1 to TRBJ2-1; 12 bases align to TRBD2. The CDR3 consists of 17 residues. Trimming removed 8 bases from V and 7 bases from J; junction bases left unmatched: 18. In germline, CDR1 is SQVTM, CDR2 ANQGSEA. The CDR3 coding sequence is TGCAGCCTGGGGGGGCTAGCGGGAGGGCCTGGTCTTAATGAGCAGTTCTTC. It translates to CSLGGLAGGPGLNEQFF.

For this clonotype: One junction end disagrees with the germline gene, perhaps due to a read error. The chain has TRBV12-3 or TRBV12-4 and TRBJ2-7; 8 bases fit TRBD2. CDR3 length: 11 residues. The CDR3 bases are TGTGCCAGCAGTTTGATGGGACTAGAGGTGTTC. Protein: CASSLMGLEVF.

V gene TRBV12-3 or TRBV12-4 combines with J gene TRBJ2-7; a weak D match, TRBD2 (6 bases). The CDR3 is made up of 14 amino acids. Trimming removed 6 bases from V and 4 bases from J, with 16 bases in between. CDR3 coding DNA: TGTGCCAGCAGGGAGGGCCAGGGTCCTTACGAGCAGTACTTC. Its translation: CASREGQGPYEQYF.

This chain links TRBV29-1 with TRBJ1-4, with 8 bases fitting TRBD1. V shed 6 bases and J 1 base; nucleotides not matched to a gene: 4. Germline V lookup: CDR1 SQVTM, CDR2 ANQGSEA. This CDR3 contains 14 residues. The CDR3: CSVADRGTNEKLFF. The CDR3, as DNA: TGCAGCGTAGCCGACAGGGGAACTAATGAAAAACTGTTTTTT.

The CDR3 sequence is CSVVVQQNTEAFF. CDR3 DNA: TGCAGCGTTGTAGTTCAGCAGAACACTGAAGCTTTCTTT. This rearrangement joins TRBV29-1 to TRBJ1-1; D is undetermined. CDR3 size: 13 residues. V lost 4 bases and J lost 1, with 10 bases in between. The V gene's germline CDR1 is SQVTM and CDR2 ANQGSEA.